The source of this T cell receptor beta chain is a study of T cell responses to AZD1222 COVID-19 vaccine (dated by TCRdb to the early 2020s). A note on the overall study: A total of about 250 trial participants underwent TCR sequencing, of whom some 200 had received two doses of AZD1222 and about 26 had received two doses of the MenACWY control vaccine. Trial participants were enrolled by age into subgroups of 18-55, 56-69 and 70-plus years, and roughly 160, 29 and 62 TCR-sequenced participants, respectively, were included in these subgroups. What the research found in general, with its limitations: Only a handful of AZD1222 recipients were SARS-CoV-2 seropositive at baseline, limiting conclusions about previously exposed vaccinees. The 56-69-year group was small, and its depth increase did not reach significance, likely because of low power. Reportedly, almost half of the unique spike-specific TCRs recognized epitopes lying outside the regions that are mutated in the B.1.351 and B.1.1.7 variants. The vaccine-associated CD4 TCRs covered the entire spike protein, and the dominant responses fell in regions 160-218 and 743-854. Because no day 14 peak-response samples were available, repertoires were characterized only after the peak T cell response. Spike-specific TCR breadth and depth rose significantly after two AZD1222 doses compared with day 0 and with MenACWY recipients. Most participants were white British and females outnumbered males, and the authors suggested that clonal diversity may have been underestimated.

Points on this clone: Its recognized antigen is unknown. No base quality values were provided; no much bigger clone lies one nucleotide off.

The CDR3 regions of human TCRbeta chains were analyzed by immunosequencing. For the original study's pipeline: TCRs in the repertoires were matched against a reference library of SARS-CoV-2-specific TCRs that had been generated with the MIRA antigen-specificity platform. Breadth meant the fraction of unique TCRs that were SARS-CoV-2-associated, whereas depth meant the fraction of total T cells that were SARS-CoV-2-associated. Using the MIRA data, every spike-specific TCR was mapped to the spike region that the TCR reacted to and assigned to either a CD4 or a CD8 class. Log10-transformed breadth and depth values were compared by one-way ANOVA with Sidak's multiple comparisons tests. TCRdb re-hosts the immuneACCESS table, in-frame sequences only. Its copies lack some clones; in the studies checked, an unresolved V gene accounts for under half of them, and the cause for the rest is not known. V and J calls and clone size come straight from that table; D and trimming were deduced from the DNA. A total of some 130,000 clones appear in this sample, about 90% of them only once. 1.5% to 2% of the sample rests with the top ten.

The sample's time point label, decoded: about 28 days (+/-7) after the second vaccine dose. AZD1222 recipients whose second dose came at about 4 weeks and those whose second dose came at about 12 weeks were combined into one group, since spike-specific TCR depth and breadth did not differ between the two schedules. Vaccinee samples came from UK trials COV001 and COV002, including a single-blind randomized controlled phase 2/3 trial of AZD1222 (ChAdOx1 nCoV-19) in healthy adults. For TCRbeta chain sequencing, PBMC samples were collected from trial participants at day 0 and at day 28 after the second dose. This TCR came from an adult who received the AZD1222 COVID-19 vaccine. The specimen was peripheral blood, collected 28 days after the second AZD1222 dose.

The CDR3 here reads CASSYSFGVGNTEAFF. The DNA sequence reads TGTGCCAGCAGTTACTCGTTTGGTGTCGGGAACACTGAAGCTTTCTTT. The chain joins TRBV6-5 to TRBJ1-1, with the D gene not clear enough to name. From cysteine to phenylalanine, the CDR3 is 16 amino acids long. The entry retains the CDR3 DNA only, 48 bases that are in frame from base 1. The germline ends are 12 bases apart after V is trimmed by 0 bases and J by 1 base. From the germline V gene, CDR1 is MNHEY and CDR2 is SVGAGI.